This T cell receptor (beta chain) was recorded in a study of cytomegalovirus exposure and HLA in healthy donors. Overall study findings and caveats: Using a false discovery rate of 0.05, a later analysis showed that 15,000 to 20,000 TCR beta sequences were associated with HLA alleles. Exclusion as indistinguishable affected some V segments, including TRBV6-2 and TRBV6-3. A later analysis linked a missense DCLRE1C variant to TCR beta V- and J-gene trimming. Cytomegalovirus-associated TCR beta chains were listed, numbering under 200.

Concerning this clone itself: Its antigen is currently unknown.

The CDR3 contains 16 residues. V was trimmed by 2 bases and J by 1 base, leaving 13 bases between them. Germline values: CDR1 MNHEY, CDR2 SVGAGI. The PCR was carried out with 60 Vbeta primers and 13 Jbeta primers. Sequencing used immunoSEQ multiplex PCR; TCRdb keeps in-frame clones, though not all of them. The sample records roughly 190,000 clones, roughly four fifths being singletons. This clonotype was sampled from a woman aged 18-29 years in good health and CMV-seronegative. Sequencing was performed on PBMCs. The chain carries TRBV6-5 and TRBJ2-3; tentatively, D is TRBD2 (6 bases). The CDR3 DNA sequence: TGTGCCAGCAGTTACCGGAGGGCCCGAGGCACAGATACGCAGTATTTT. The encoded protein is CASSYRRARGTDTQYF.